Detailed here is one T cell receptor (beta chain). This sample was taken from a study of blood T cell repertoires in COVID-19. Study-wide background: Both acute and convalescent COVID-19 samples were obtained from the United States, Italy and Spain.

TCRdb keeps only in-frame clones here, not all; method: immunoSEQ multiplex PCR. The sample includes approximately 300,000 clones, approximately 89% of them seen just once. Per the germline V gene, CDR1 is MNHEY and CDR2 is SMNVEV (reference sequence). This CDR3 spans 13 amino acids. Trimming took off 3 bases at V and 8 bases at J, with 11 bases between the two ends. In assigning cohorts, the study relied on participant-reported clinical history. The recovered donors of Cohort 3 showed two negative PCRs, clearance, or symptom resolution. The TCR originated in a woman in her 30s who had recovered from COVID-19. The chain couples TRBV27 to TRBJ2-1; D is possibly TRBD2 (5 bases). The sample comprised PBMCs or T cells enriched from blood (not recorded which). In nucleotides, the CDR3 is TGTGCCAGCAGTTTTATGGGTAGCGATGAGCAGTTCTTC. Protein sequence: CASSFMGSDEQFF.